These T cell receptor beta chains were read from a single sample in a study of blood T cells in healthy people across ages. TCRdb reprocessed the 5' RACE reads via MiXCR and lists one record per CDR3 protein. The profile shows approximately 900,000 distinct CDR3 sequences, 25% to 30% of them singletons. Another study also made use of these data, one on T cells of mothers and their children.

Material for sequencing was blood. The receptors originated from a woman aged 40 to 50 in good health. Each CDR3 is given with its conserved first and last residue. D genes are given only for firm matches. Clone size is given for some rows only: seen once, a few or many times, or a class if the clone is expanded.

J: TRBJ2-3
V: TRBV5-5
size: .
D: .
CDR3: CASSLELGGTQYF
DNA: TGTGCCAGCAGCTTGGAGCTGGGAGGTACGCAGTATTTT

J: TRBJ2-5
V: TRBV7-9
size: .
D: TRBD2
CDR3: CAGSLGGSGGQETQYF
DNA: TGTGCCGGCAGCTTAGGCGGATCGGGGGGACAAGAGACCCAGTACTTC

J: TRBJ1-1
V: TRBV28
size: few
D: TRBD1
CDR3: CASSFPGTGGDTEAFF
DNA: TGTGCCAGCAGCTTTCCCGGGACAGGGGGAGACACTGAAGCTTTCTTT

J: TRBJ1-5
V: TRBV12-3/TRBV12-4
size: few
D: .
CDR3: CASSWGEQPQHF
DNA: TGTGCCAGCAGTTGGGGGGAGCAGCCCCAGCATTTT

J: TRBJ1-1
V: TRBV19
size: .
D: TRBD1
CDR3: CASSARQGAETEAFF
DNA: TGTGCCAGTAGTGCCAGACAGGGGGCAGAGACTGAAGCTTTCTTT

J: TRBJ1-4
V: TRBV29-1
size: few
D: .
CDR3: CSVLTGPNEKLFF
DNA: TGCAGCGTTTTGACAGGACCTAATGAAAAACTGTTTTTT

J: TRBJ1-6
V: TRBV4-3
size: many
D: .
CDR3: CASSQDRSSYNSPLHF
DNA: TGCGCCAGCAGCCAAGACCGAAGCTCCTATAATTCACCCCTCCACTTT

J: TRBJ2-7
V: TRBV5-1
size: few
D: TRBD1
CDR3: CASSTTGQGVEQYF
DNA: TGCGCCAGCAGCACAACGGGACAGGGCGTAGAGCAGTACTTC

J: TRBJ1-2
V: TRBV15
size: many
D: TRBD1
CDR3: CATSRVDRSEGYTF
DNA: TGTGCCACCAGCAGAGTGGACAGGTCAGAGGGCTACACCTTC

J: TRBJ2-7
V: TRBV4-3
size: .
D: TRBD2
CDR3: CATSSSGGAEVQYF
DNA: TGCGCCACCTCTAGTAGCGGGGGGGCTGAGGTCCAGTACTTC

J: TRBJ2-1
V: TRBV28
size: few
D: .
CDR3: CASSTIWSNEQFF
DNA: TGTGCCAGCAGTACAATATGGAGCAATGAGCAGTTCTTC

J: TRBJ2-6
V: TRBV7-2
size: .
D: .
CDR3: CASSRNFSGANVLTF
DNA: TGTGCCAGCAGCCGGAATTTCTCTGGGGCCAACGTCCTGACTTTC

J: TRBJ2-7
V: TRBV5-1
size: many
D: TRBD2
CDR3: CASTSGLAGTYEQYF
DNA: TGCGCCAGCACCTCTGGGCTAGCGGGCACCTACGAGCAGTACTTC

J: TRBJ1-3
V: TRBV6-1
size: .
D: .
CDR3: CASSPAGISGNTIYF
DNA: TGTGCCAGCAGCCCAGCAGGGATCTCTGGAAACACCATATATTTT

J: TRBJ2-6
V: TRBV4-3
size: many
D: TRBD1
CDR3: CASSHGTGVSGANVLTF
DNA: TGCGCCAGCAGCCATGGGACAGGGGTCTCTGGGGCCAACGTCCTGACTTTC

J: TRBJ1-1
V: TRBV29-1
size: few
D: .
CDR3: CSGGQNTEAFF
DNA: TGCAGCGGCGGACAGAACACTGAAGCTTTCTTT

J: TRBJ1-4
V: TRBV30
size: .
D: .
CDR3: CAWSVQSGWGEKLFF
DNA: TGTGCCTGGAGTGTACAGTCCGGGTGGGGTGAAAAACTGTTTTTT

J: TRBJ2-7
V: TRBV3-1
size: many
D: .
CDR3: CASSQGRGWGQYF
DNA: TGTGCCAGCAGCCAAGGGAGGGGCTGGGGACAGTACTTC

J: TRBJ2-5
V: TRBV7-8
size: few
D: .
CDR3: CASSYSGSLQETQYF
DNA: TGTGCCAGCAGCTATAGCGGTTCCCTCCAAGAGACCCAGTACTTC

J: TRBJ2-1
V: TRBV12-3/TRBV12-4
size: .
D: .
CDR3: CASSLGKETYNEQFF
DNA: TGTGCCAGCAGTTTGGGCAAGGAAACCTACAATGAGCAGTTCTTC

J: TRBJ2-7
V: TRBV6-2/TRBV6-3
size: few
D: TRBD1
CDR3: CASRTAQGGTYEQYF
DNA: TGTGCCAGCAGGACAGCACAGGGGGGAACCTACGAGCAGTACTTC

J: TRBJ2-2
V: TRBV4-1
size: few
D: TRBD1
CDR3: CASSHRYGAGGRTGELFF
DNA: TGCGCCAGCAGCCACCGATATGGGGCAGGGGGAAGGACCGGGGAGCTGTTTTTT

J: TRBJ1-2
V: TRBV7-9
size: many
D: .
CDR3: CASSLGGWGYGYTF
DNA: TGTGCCAGCAGCTTGGGGGGCTGGGGCTATGGCTACACCTTC

J: TRBJ2-7
V: TRBV12-3/TRBV12-4
size: many
D: .
CDR3: CASSQTPTEQYF
DNA: TGTGCCAGCAGCCAGACACCAACCGAGCAGTACTTC

J: TRBJ1-4
V: TRBV6-5
size: few
D: .
CDR3: CASSYTTQGGNEKLFF
DNA: TGTGCCAGCAGTTACACAACACAGGGAGGTAATGAAAAACTGTTTTTT

J: TRBJ1-2
V: TRBV10-3
size: many
D: .
CDR3: CAISGTETNYGYTF
DNA: TGTGCCATCAGTGGGACGGAGACTAACTATGGCTACACCTTC

J: TRBJ2-5
V: TRBV7-2
size: .
D: TRBD2
CDR3: CASSLGSGLVETQYF
DNA: TGTGCCAGCAGCTTAGGGTCTGGACTAGTAGAGACCCAGTACTTC

J: TRBJ1-5
V: TRBV2
size: .
D: TRBD1
CDR3: CASRDTGARPQHF
DNA: TGTGCCAGCAGGGACACAGGGGCCCGGCCCCAGCATTTT

J: TRBJ2-7
V: TRBV5-1
size: few
D: TRBD1
CDR3: CASISDRDREACEQYF
DNA: TGCGCCAGCATTTCAGATAGGGACAGGGAAGCCTGCGAGCAGTACTTC

J: TRBJ2-7
V: TRBV6-2/TRBV6-3
size: many
D: .
CDR3: CASSEGPGVKQYF
DNA: TGTGCCAGCAGTGAGGGACCGGGCGTGAAGCAGTACTTC

J: TRBJ2-1
V: TRBV29-1
size: .
D: TRBD2
CDR3: CSVEVRGGVINEQFF
DNA: TGCAGCGTTGAAGTCCGGGGGGGAGTGATTAATGAGCAGTTCTTC

J: TRBJ2-3
V: TRBV9
size: .
D: .
CDR3: CASSVGQGSTDTQYF
DNA: TGTGCCAGCAGCGTAGGCCAGGGTAGCACAGATACGCAGTATTTT

J: TRBJ2-3
V: TRBV5-1
size: .
D: .
CDR3: CASSLGGEHTDTQYF
DNA: TGCGCCAGCAGCTTGGGAGGGGAACACACAGATACGCAGTATTTT

J: TRBJ1-6
V: TRBV7-9
size: few
D: .
CDR3: CASSLASGDNSPLHF
DNA: TGTGCCAGCAGCTTAGCCTCGGGGGATAATTCACCCCTCCACTTT

J: TRBJ1-1
V: TRBV7-2
size: .
D: TRBD1
CDR3: CASSFPTGGNTEAFF
DNA: TGTGCCAGCAGCTTTCCGACAGGGGGGAACACTGAAGCTTTCTTT

J: TRBJ1-2
V: TRBV7-2
size: .
D: .
CDR3: CASSLPQGRANYGYTF
DNA: TGTGCCAGCAGCTTACCCCAGGGGAGGGCTAACTATGGCTACACCTTC

J: TRBJ2-1
V: TRBV7-6
size: many
D: .
CDR3: CASSFGTQAYNEQFF
DNA: TGTGCCAGCAGCTTTGGGACGCAGGCCTACAATGAGCAGTTCTTC

J: TRBJ2-4
V: TRBV30
size: many
D: .
CDR3: CAWTGALGNIQYF
DNA: TGTGCCTGGACAGGGGCGTTGGGGAACATTCAGTACTTC

J: TRBJ2-3
V: TRBV7-2
size: few
D: TRBD2
CDR3: CASSSYLAGDRTDTQYF
DNA: TGTGCCAGCAGCTCCTATTTAGCGGGGGACCGCACAGATACGCAGTATTTT

J: TRBJ2-7
V: TRBV15
size: many
D: TRBD1
CDR3: CATSRGDRAPTYEQYF
DNA: TGTGCCACCAGCAGAGGGGACAGGGCCCCTACCTACGAGCAGTACTTC

J: TRBJ1-1
V: TRBV12-3/TRBV12-4
size: .
D: .
CDR3: CASSLAIQGTEAFF
DNA: TGTGCCAGCAGTTTAGCGATTCAGGGGACTGAAGCTTTCTTT

J: TRBJ2-3
V: TRBV7-8
size: few
D: TRBD2
CDR3: CASSAPGTTKTFTDTQYF
DNA: TGTGCCAGCAGCGCACCCGGGACTACAAAAACCTTCACAGATACGCAGTATTTT

J: TRBJ2-3
V: TRBV12-3/TRBV12-4
size: .
D: .
CDR3: CASSLGIGTDTQYF
DNA: TGTGCCAGCAGTTTAGGTATTGGAACAGATACGCAGTATTTT

J: TRBJ2-1
V: TRBV29-1
size: .
D: TRBD1
CDR3: CGVDRQGAEPEFF
DNA: TGCGGCGTAGACCGACAGGGGGCCGAACCCGAGTTCTTC

J: TRBJ1-2
V: TRBV19
size: .
D: TRBD1
CDR3: CASSIDTGGGGYTF
DNA: TGTGCCAGTAGTATTGACACAGGGGGTGGCGGCTACACCTTC

J: TRBJ2-7
V: TRBV14
size: many
D: .
CDR3: CASSQGQPYEQYF
DNA: TGTGCCAGCAGCCAAGGACAGCCCTACGAGCAGTACTTC

J: TRBJ1-2
V: TRBV28
size: .
D: .
CDR3: CASSLTVRGPANYGYTF
DNA: TGTGCCAGCAGTTTAACGGTCCGGGGCCCCGCTAACTATGGCTACACCTTC

J: TRBJ2-7
V: TRBV29-1
size: .
D: TRBD1
CDR3: CSVGTGPREQYF
DNA: TGCAGCGTTGGGACAGGCCCCCGCGAGCAGTACTTC

J: TRBJ2-1
V: TRBV11-2
size: .
D: TRBD2
CDR3: CASSFYRGGLNNEQFF
DNA: TGTGCCAGCAGCTTTTATCGGGGGGGCCTAAACAATGAGCAGTTCTTC

J: TRBJ2-1
V: TRBV5-1
size: .
D: .
CDR3: CASSLGAAGSYNEQFF
DNA: TGCGCCAGCAGCCTGGGGGCAGCAGGATCCTACAATGAGCAGTTCTTC

J: TRBJ1-2
V: TRBV10-3
size: many
D: TRBD1
CDR3: CAIGGDRALTYGYTF
DNA: TGTGCCATCGGGGGGGACAGGGCCCTCACCTATGGCTACACCTTC

J: TRBJ2-5
V: TRBV7-3
size: few
D: .
CDR3: CASSLTAGYETQYF
DNA: TGTGCCAGCAGCTTAACGGCCGGGTATGAGACCCAGTACTTC

J: TRBJ2-7
V: TRBV10-3
size: .
D: .
CDR3: CAISQTGNPYEQYF
DNA: TGTGCCATCAGCCAGACTGGCAACCCCTACGAGCAGTACTTC

J: TRBJ2-7
V: TRBV15
size: .
D: .
CDR3: CATSRGTVVDHEQYF
DNA: TGTGCCACCAGCAGAGGAACAGTGGTGGACCACGAGCAGTACTTC

J: TRBJ2-1
V: TRBV9
size: many
D: .
CDR3: CASSVVIRDGEQFF
DNA: TGTGCCAGCAGCGTAGTGATCAGGGATGGTGAGCAGTTCTTC